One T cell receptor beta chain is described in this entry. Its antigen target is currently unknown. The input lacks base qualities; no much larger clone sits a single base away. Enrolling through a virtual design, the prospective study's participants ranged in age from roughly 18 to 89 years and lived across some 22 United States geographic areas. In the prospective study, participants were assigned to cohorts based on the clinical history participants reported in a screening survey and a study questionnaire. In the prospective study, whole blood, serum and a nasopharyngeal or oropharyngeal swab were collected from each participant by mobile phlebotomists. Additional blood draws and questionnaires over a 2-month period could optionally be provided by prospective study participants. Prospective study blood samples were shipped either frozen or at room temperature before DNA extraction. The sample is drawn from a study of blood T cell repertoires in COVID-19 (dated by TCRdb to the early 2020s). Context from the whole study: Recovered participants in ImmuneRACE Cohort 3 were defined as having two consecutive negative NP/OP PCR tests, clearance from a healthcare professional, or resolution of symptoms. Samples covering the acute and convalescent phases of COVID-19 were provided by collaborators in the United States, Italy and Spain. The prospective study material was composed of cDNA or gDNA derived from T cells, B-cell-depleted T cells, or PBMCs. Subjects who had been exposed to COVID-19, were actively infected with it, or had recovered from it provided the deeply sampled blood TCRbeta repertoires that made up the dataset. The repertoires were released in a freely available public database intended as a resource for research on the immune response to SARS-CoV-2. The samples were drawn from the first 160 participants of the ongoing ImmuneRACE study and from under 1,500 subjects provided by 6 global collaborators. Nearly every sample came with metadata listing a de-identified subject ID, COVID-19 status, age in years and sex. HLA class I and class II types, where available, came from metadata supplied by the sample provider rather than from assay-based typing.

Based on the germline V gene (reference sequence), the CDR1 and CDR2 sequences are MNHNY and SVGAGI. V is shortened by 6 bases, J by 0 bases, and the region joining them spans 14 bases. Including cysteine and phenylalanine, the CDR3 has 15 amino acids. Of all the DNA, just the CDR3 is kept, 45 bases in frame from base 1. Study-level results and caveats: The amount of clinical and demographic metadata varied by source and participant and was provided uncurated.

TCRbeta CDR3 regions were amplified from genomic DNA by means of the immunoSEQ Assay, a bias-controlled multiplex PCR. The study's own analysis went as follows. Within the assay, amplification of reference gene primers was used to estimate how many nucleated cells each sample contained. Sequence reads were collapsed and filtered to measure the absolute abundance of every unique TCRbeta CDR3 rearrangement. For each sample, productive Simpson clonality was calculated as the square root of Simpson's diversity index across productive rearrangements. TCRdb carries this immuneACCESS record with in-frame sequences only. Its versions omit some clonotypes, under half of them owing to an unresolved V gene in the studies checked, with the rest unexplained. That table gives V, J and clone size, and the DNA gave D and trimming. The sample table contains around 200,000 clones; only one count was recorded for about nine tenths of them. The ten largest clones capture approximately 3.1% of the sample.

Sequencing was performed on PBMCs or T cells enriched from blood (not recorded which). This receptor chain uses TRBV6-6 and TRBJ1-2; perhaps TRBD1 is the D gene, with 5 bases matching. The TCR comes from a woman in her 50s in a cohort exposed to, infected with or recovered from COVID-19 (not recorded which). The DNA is TGTGCCAGCAGAGGGGCCCAACGGGCTAACTATGGCTACACCTTC. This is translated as CASRGAQRANYGYTF.